The clone carrying this TCR beta chain has just a few counts. Its antigen is unidentified. This sample is part of a study of T-cell memory formation after mild COVID-19. Study as a whole: TCR clusters were mostly donor specific.

Trimming removed 1 base from V and 2 bases from J, with 11 bases in between. Per the germline V gene, CDR1 is DFQATT and CDR2 is SNEGSKA (reference sequence). The CDR3 runs 14 residues. Study-level findings and limits: There was a balanced CD4/CD8 profile in clones contracting day 15 to 85, and later expanders leaned CD4+.

TCRdb reprocessed the 5' RACE reads via MiXCR and lists one record per CDR3 protein. The top ten hold 9% to 15% of the sample, which has about half a million distinct CDR3 sequences, about 20% seen once. The sequencing input was PBMCs or a T cell subset sorted from them (not recorded which). The sequence was obtained from an adult woman who had mild COVID-19 (a few samples of this study predate the infection). Cell type and time point are not known. The chain has TRBV20-1 and TRBJ2-5, with TRBD1 as a possible D gene (6 bases). The CDR3: CSARVPGAQETQYF. The CDR3 nucleotides are TGCAGTGCTAGAGTCCCAGGGGCACAAGAGACCCAGTACTTC.